These 21 T cell receptor beta chains came from one sample sequenced in a study of PD-1 blockade in classical Hodgkin lymphoma. Autologous stem cell transplantation was followed by relapse in every patient, and brentuximab vedotin exposure varied. Assay used: immunoSEQ multiplex PCR; TCRdb lists only in-frame clones, some missing. The sample has tens of thousands of clones, 81% seen once; the top ten hold less than 20%. The sequenced sample was peripheral blood mononuclear cells (PBMCs), obtained at baseline. The receptors shown here come from a human donor with classical Hodgkin lymphoma.

The chain combines TRBV9 with TRBJ2-3; D may match TRBD1 or TRBD2 (5 bases each). Germline V lookup: CDR1 SGDLS, CDR2 YYNGEE. The CDR3 loop spans 15 amino acids. V gave up 0 bases and J gave up 6 bases, with 14 bases separating them. CDR3 nucleotide sequence: TGTGCCAGCAGCGTAGAGGGGCGGGCCGGGGATACGCAGTATTTT. Its protein product is CASSVEGRAGDTQYF.

The rearrangement links TRBV5-4 to TRBJ2-5, with D perhaps matching TRBD1 or TRBD2 (6 bases each). Germline CDR1 and CDR2: SGHNT and YYREEE (reference sequence). This CDR3 region has 15 residues. V dropped 0 bases and J dropped 3 bases, with 12 bases sitting between them. The CDR3 DNA reads as TGTGCCAGCAGCTTGGGGGGGCGGGAAAAAGAGACCCAGTACTTC. Translating gives CASSLGGREKETQYF.

The chain links TRBV19 to TRBJ1-1; weak D call: TRBD1 (6 bases). The CDR3 has 16 residues. Germline V lookup: CDR1 LNHDA, CDR2 SQIVND (reference sequence). V was shortened by 4 bases and J by 1 base, with 16 bases between the two germline ends. CDR3 in DNA: TGTGCCAGTAGTACGGACCCCCGGACAGAGAACACTGAAGCTTTCTTT. Its protein product is CASSTDPRTENTEAFF.

J is TRBJ1-1 and V is TRBV7-9, with D uncertain. Germline lookup yields CDR1 SEHNR and CDR2 FQNEAQ (reference sequence). CDR3 length: 14 amino acids. V was trimmed by 2 bases and J by 1 base, leaving 8 bases between them. CDR3 sequence (DNA): TGTGCCAGCAGCTTACGGGGTCAGAACACTGAAGCTTTCTTT. Residues: CASSLRGQNTEAFF.

The J gene is TRBJ1-1, the V gene TRBV10-3; a possible D gene is TRBD1 (5 bases). The CDR3 totals 15 residues. Germline V gene lookup returns CDR1 ENHRY and CDR2 SYGVKD. V lost 11 bases and J 0 bases, leaving 19 bases between the germline ends. In DNA form, the CDR3 reads TGTGCCTCCAGGGAGGCTATCCCGATGAACACTGAAGCTTTCTTT. Translating it yields CASREAIPMNTEAFF.

The rearrangement joins TRBV27 to TRBJ1-2, with TRBD1 as a possible D gene (6 bases). With 4 bases removed from V and 7 bases from J, the gap between germline ends came to 16 bases. CDR3 length: 14 amino acids. In germline, CDR1 is MNHEY, CDR2 SMNVEV (reference sequence). In DNA form, the CDR3 reads TGTGCCAGCAGTTCCTCTATACAGGGTAGTGGCTACACCTTC. Its protein is CASSSSIQGSGYTF.

J is TRBJ2-5 and V is TRBV6-4, with 12 bases aligning to TRBD2. V dropped 6 bases and J dropped 1; count of bases not matched to a gene: 15. The CDR3 consists of 19 residues. Germline-derived CDR1 and CDR2 are MRHNA and SNTAGT. The CDR3 DNA reads as TGTGCCAGCAGGGAGACTAGCGGGAGAAGATGCGGGACCCAAGAGACCCAGTACTTC. Amino acid sequence: CASRETSGRRCGTQETQYF.

The chain couples TRBV30 to TRBJ2-1; TRBD2 agrees at 13 bases. The germline V gene has CDR1 GTSNPN and CDR2 SVGIG (reference sequence). The J segment lost 9 bases and the V segment lost 5 bases, leaving 4 bases of the junction unmatched. This CDR3 is 13 amino acids long. The CDR3 reads CAWGLAGVSEQFF. CDR3 coding DNA: TGTGCCTGGGGACTAGCGGGAGTCAGTGAGCAGTTCTTC.

On this clone itself: Other DNA sequences in this specimen translate into the identical CDR3. V usage is TRBV7-2 and J usage is TRBJ1-1, with D uncertain. The CDR3 runs to 14 residues. V lost 2 bases, J lost 5 bases, and 12 bases lay in between. Germline CDR1 SGHTA, CDR2 FQGNSA. The CDR3: CASSLPGGGTEAFF. DNA for the CDR3: TGTGCCAGCAGCTTACCAGGAGGAGGGACTGAAGCTTTCTTT.

The chain is built from TRBV9 and TRBJ2-1; D unresolved. CDR3 size: 12 residues. The V gene's germline CDR1 is SGDLS and CDR2 YYNGEE. V lost 3 bases and J 1 base, leaving 2 bases between the germline ends. CDR3 DNA sequence: TGTGCCAGCAGCGCGTCCTACAATGAGCAGTTCTTC. Protein product: CASSASYNEQFF.

The chain is built from TRBV19 and TRBJ1-5; TRBD1 agrees at 8 bases. With 6 bases clipped from V and 1 base from J, the junction kept 2 bases outside the gene matches. Germline CDR1 LNHDA, CDR2 SQIVND (reference sequence). CDR3 length: 14 amino acids. The CDR3 DNA reads TGTGCCAGTAGAAGGACAGGGAGCAATCAGCCCCAGCATTTT. Translated: CASRRTGSNQPQHF.

The genes are TRBV7-9 and TRBJ1-2; D is ambiguous. The CDR3 has 16 amino acids. Trimming took 5 bases from V and 2 from J, leaving 18 bases between them. Per germline, CDR1 SEHNR and CDR2 FQNEAQ (reference sequence). The CDR3 DNA follows: TGTGCCAGCAGCCCCCCCGTCGTCGGAACAAACTATGGCTACACCTTC. Translated: CASSPPVVGTNYGYTF.

This chain links TRBV5-6 with TRBJ2-3, with D perhaps matching TRBD2 (5 bases). CDR1 and CDR2 (germline): SGHDT, YYEEEE. V was trimmed by 4 bases and J by 2 bases, leaving 14 bases between them. The CDR3 sequence is 15 residues long. The CDR3 region is CASSIPDSYTDTQYF. DNA of the CDR3: TGTGCCAGCAGCATACCGGACTCTTACACAGATACGCAGTATTTT.

A single count supports this clone. This rearrangement joins TRBV6-5 to TRBJ1-5, with 7 bases that match TRBD1. The ends lost 2 bases at V and 3 bases at J; junction bases unmatched: 7. CDR3 length equals 16 residues. Per germline, CDR1 MNHEY and CDR2 SVGAGI. The chain's CDR3 is CASSYATGVPNQPQHF. CDR3 nucleotides: TGTGCCAGCAGTTACGCCACAGGGGTACCCAATCAGCCCCAGCATTTT.

The chain has TRBV15 and TRBJ2-6; D not certain. Looked up from germline, CDR1 is LNHNV and CDR2 is YYDKDF (reference sequence). The CDR3 has 15 amino acids. Trimming cost V 3 bases and J 0 bases, with 6 bases left between them. CDR3 protein: CATSSKSSGANVLTF. In DNA, the CDR3 is TGTGCCACCAGCAGTAAGAGCTCTGGGGCCAACGTCCTGACTTTC.

This rearrangement joins TRBV30 to TRBJ2-1; D not certain. The CDR3 contains 11 residues. V dropped 3 bases and J dropped 4 bases, with 4 bases sitting between them. Germline V gene sequence: CDR1 GTSNPN, CDR2 SVGIG (reference sequence). DNA for the CDR3: TGTGCCTGGAGGGGTTACAATGAGCAGTTCTTC. Protein: CAWRGYNEQFF.

This clone was seen once. The V call is TRBV4-3, the J call TRBJ2-7; no firm D call. The CDR3 covers 13 residues. V lost 4 bases and J lost 3, with 10 bases in between. The germline V gene encodes CDR1 LGHNA and CDR2 YSLEER. The CDR3 region has the DNA TGCGCCAGCAGCCCTTGGAAGGGCTACGAGCAGTACGTC. It translates to CASSPWKGYEQYV.

This chain joins TRBV6-1 and TRBJ2-7; D ambiguous. CDR1 is MNHNS and CDR2 is SASEGT in the germline V gene. The CDR3 totals 13 residues. The CDR3, as DNA: TGTGCCAGCAGTGAGAATCCCACCTACGAGCAGTGCGTC. Translation: CASSENPTYEQCV.

The chain uses TRBV11-3 and TRBJ2-2, with D uncertain. Germline V lookup: CDR1 SGHNT, CDR2 YENEEA. The ends were cut back, 3 bases at V and 4 bases at J, with 0 bases in the middle. The CDR3 totals 11 residues. CDR3 in amino acids: CASSFTGELFF. The CDR3 DNA reads TGTGCCAGCAGCTTCACCGGGGAGCTGTTTTTT.

The gene calls are TRBV7-2 and TRBJ1-2; 12 bases are a match to TRBD1. Germline assignment: CDR1 SGHTA and CDR2 FQGNSA. The CDR3 loop spans 17 amino acids. Germline trimming cut 6 bases from V and 4 bases from J; bases unmatched to any gene: 12. The CDR3 DNA reads TGTGCCAGCAGTATCGGGGACAGGGGGCCGGGAGGCTATGGCTACACCTTC. Its translation is CASSIGDRGPGGYGYTF.

A few counts support this clone. This chain links TRBV7-8 with TRBJ2-7; D tentatively reads TRBD1 or TRBD2 (6 bases each). Germline values: CDR1 SGHVS, CDR2 FQNEAQ. The V end was cut by 8 bases, the J end by 4 bases, with 12 bases between. This CDR3 region has 12 residues. CDR3 protein: CASGGGGYEQYF. CDR3 DNA: TGTGCCAGCGGAGGGGGTGGGTACGAGCAGTACTTC.